The TCR beta chain described here comes from a study of response to subunit inactivated influenza vaccine. One entry per CDR3 protein, called by TCRdb with MiXCR from the RT-PCR reads. In the table there are 500,000 to 600,000 distinct CDR3 sequences, less than 15% of which are singletons. The clonotype originates from a man aged 45-60 years who received an inactivated influenza vaccine. Sequenced material: PBMCs from blood, taken 12 days after vaccination.

The CDR3, as DNA: TGCAGTGCTAGCTTTCCGGCGACTACCGAGCAGTACTTC. Translation gives CSASFPATTEQYF. This rearrangement joins TRBV20-1 to TRBJ2-7, with a possible D match to TRBD2 (5 bases). The CDR3 runs 13 residues. The germline gives CDR1 DFQATT, CDR2 SNEGSKA (reference sequence). The ends were cut back, 3 bases at V and 6 bases at J, with 15 bases in the middle.